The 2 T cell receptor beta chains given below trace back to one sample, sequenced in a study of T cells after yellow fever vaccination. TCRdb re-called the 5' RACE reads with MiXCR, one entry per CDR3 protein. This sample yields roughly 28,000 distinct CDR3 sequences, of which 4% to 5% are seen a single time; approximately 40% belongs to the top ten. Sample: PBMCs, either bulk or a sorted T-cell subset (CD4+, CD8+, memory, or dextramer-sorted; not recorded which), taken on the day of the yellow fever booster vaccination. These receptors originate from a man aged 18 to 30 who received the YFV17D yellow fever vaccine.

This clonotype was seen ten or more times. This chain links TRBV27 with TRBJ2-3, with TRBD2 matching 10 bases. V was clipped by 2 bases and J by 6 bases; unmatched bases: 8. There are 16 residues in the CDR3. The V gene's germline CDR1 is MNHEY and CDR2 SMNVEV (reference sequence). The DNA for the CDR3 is TGTGCCAGCAGTTTAGACCCAGCGGGGGGGCCCGATACGCAGTATTTT. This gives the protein CASSLDPAGGPDTQYF.

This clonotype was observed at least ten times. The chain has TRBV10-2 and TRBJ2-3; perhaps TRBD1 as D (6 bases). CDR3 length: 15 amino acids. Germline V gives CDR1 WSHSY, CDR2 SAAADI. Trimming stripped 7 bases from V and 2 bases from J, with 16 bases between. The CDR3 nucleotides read TGCGCCAGCATGACAGGACACCATAACACAGATACGCAGTATTTT. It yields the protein CASMTGHHNTDTQYF.